This paragraph reports one T cell receptor beta chain. This table comes from immunoSEQ multiplex PCR, and its TCRdb copy is limited to in-frame clones, with some not included. The repertoire holds under 400,000 clones, with 75% to 90% as singletons. J lost 14 bases, V lost 5 bases, and 18 bases had no gene match. The V gene's germline CDR1 is LNHDA and CDR2 SQIVND (reference sequence). The CDR3 loop spans 15 amino acids. This sample was taken from a study of blood T cell repertoires in COVID-19. This rearrangement joins TRBV19 to TRBJ2-1; 7 bases map to TRBD2. The sequenced material came from peripheral blood. This receptor was taken from a woman aged 25 to 39 with COVID-19, enrolled during active disease. This CDR3 reads CASSLTPGKGREEFF. As DNA, the CDR3 is TGTGCCAGTAGTCTAACACCGGGGAAAGGCCGGGAGGAGTTCTTC.